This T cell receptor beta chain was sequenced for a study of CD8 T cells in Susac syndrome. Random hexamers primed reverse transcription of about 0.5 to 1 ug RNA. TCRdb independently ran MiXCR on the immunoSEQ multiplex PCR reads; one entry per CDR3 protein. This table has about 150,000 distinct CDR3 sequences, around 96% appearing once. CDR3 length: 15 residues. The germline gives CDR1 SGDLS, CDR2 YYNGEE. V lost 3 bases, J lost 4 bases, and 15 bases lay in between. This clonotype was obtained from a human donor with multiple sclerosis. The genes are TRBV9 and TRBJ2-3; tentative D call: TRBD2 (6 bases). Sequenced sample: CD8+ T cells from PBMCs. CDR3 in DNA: TGTGCCAGCAGCGGGGGAGGCGGCTCCTCAGATACGCAGTATTTT. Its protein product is CASSGGGGSSDTQYF.